This TCR beta chain was profiled in a study of blood T cell repertoires in COVID-19. Germline values: CDR1 MGHDK, CDR2 SYGVNS. Trimming left V 6 bases short and J 3 bases short, with 17 bases between. The CDR3 length is 16 residues. This clone was counted a single time. The table came from immunoSEQ multiplex PCR; TCRdb's copy has only in-frame clones and leaves some out. This sample has 180,000 or so clones, with approximately 84% found just once. The origin of this receptor is a man in his forties who had recovered from COVID-19. Sequenced material: peripheral blood. This chain connects TRBV25-1 to TRBJ2-2; TRBD1 is a possible D gene (6 bases). Here the CDR3 DNA reads TGTGCCAGCAGGGACTCGGACAGACTTTACACCGGGGAGCTGTTTTTT. Amino acid sequence: CASRDSDRLYTGELFF.